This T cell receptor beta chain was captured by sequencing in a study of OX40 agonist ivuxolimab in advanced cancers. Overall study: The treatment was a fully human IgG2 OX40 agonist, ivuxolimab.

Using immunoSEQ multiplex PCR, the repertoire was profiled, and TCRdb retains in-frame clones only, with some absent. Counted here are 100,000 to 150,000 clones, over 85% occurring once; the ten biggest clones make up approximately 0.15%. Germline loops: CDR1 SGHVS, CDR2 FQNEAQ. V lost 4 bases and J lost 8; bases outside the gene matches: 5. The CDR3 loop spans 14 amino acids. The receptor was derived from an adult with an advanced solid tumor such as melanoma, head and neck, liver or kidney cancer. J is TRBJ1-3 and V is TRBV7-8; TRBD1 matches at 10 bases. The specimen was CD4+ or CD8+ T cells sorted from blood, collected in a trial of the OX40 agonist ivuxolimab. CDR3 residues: CASSSRQGADTIYF. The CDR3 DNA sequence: TGTGCCAGCAGCTCCCGACAGGGGGCGGACACCATATATTTT.